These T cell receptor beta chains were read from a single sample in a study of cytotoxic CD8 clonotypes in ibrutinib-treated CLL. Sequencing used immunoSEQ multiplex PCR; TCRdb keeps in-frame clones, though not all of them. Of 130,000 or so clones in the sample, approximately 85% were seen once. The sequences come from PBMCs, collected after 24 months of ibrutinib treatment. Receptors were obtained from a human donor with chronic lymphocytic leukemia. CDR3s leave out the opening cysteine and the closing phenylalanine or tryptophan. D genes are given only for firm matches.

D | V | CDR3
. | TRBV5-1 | ASSLETQLQF
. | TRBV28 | ASSLPGAGNQPQH
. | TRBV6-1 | ASSLDTDTQY
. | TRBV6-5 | ASSHRDRGSYEQY
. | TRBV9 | ASSVAGNTEAF
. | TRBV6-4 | ASNTGKWGGYT
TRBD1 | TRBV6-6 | ASGWDRGKGGYT
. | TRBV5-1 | ASSFDRPSYGYT
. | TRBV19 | ASSPWTAGNTEAF
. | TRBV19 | ASSTGGSSYNEQF
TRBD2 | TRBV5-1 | ASSSGTSGIETQY
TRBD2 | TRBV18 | ASSPPSGSWNEQF
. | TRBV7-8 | ASSPLRRGLYNEQF
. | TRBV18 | ASSPDSSYEQY
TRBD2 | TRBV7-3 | ASSSGTSASDTQY
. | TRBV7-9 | ASSSRPRRNSYEQY
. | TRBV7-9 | ASTLGPNNEKLF
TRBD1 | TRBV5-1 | ASSSDRGSTGELF
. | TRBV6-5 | ASRGLSSYNEQF
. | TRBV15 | ATSRDPNQPQH
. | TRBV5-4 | ASSLDGNYEQY
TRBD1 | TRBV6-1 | ASSGGQGRIYEQY
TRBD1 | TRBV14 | ASKASTGMNTEAF
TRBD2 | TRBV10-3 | AISTTSGSTDTQY
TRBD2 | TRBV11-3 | ASSRAGRGSYEQY
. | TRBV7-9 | ASTLRGGGPYGYT
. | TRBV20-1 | SAPGGAGYT
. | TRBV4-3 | ASSQQGVWADTQY
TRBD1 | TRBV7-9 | ASSLARPDRANTEAF
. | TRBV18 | ASSPGGGWTDTQY
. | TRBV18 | ASSSSGVGLAEAF
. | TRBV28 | ASSLGTPYEQY
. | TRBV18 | ASSAQEGHAGYT
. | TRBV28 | ASSFYRGEAF
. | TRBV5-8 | ASSWDQPGANVLT